This TCR beta chain was identified in a study of chemoradiotherapy in HPV16-positive cancers. Points from the study as a whole: Non-HPV-specific T cells did not expand in tumors during treatment, whereas candidate HPV-specific clones and E7-related motifs did.

Method: immunoSEQ multiplex PCR; TCRdb's copy keeps in-frame clones and lacks some. This sample has 7,000 to 7,500 clones, with approximately 80% found just once. With respect to this clone: Its antigen is currently unknown.

The CDR3 is 14 residues long. The germline V gene encodes CDR1 SGHTA and CDR2 FQGNSA. V gave up 1 base and J gave up 6 bases, with 13 bases separating them. The chain couples TRBV7-2 to TRBJ2-7, with D perhaps TRBD2 (5 bases). The clonotype comes from a human donor with HPV-associated anogenital cancer. Sample: tumor tissue, taken from a patient who underwent chemoradiotherapy. CDR3 loop: CASSLGGSASEQYF. The CDR3 DNA reads as TGTGCCAGCAGCTTAGGGGGTAGCGCTAGCGAGCAGTACTTC.